This T cell receptor beta chain is from a study of post-analysis software for immune sequencing data. Study information: Both relapsing-remitting and secondary progressive multiple sclerosis featured among the disease courses, as did progressive-relapsing multiple sclerosis. Study results and caveats: Under the F measure, samples that were prepared in one batch clustered strongly together. Higher frequency in patients than in controls was seen for five TRBV segments, with TRBV5-6, TRBV5-1 and TRBV20-1 among them. Normalized Chao1 diversity was significantly lower in multiple sclerosis patients than in controls.

This CDR3 has 15 amino acids. V lost 2 bases and J 2 bases, leaving 12 bases between the germline ends. Germline V gene lookup returns CDR1 LGHDT and CDR2 YNNKEL (reference sequence). This clonotype was picked up a small number of times. No antigen is known for it. Tagging with unique molecular identifiers was a feature of the TCR beta cDNA libraries. TCRdb analysed the PCR reads with MiXCR anew, one entry per CDR3 protein. This sample has about 160,000 distinct CDR3 sequences; roughly 35% occur once, and the top ten carry 25% to 35%. This TCR was sampled from a girl under 18 with multiple sclerosis. The sequences come from blood, collected after autologous hematopoietic stem cell transplantation. This sequence joins TRBV3-1 and TRBJ1-2; TRBD1 is a possible D gene (6 bases). The chain's CDR3 is CASSQTGTLNYGYTF. The DNA of the CDR3 is TGTGCCAGCAGCCAAACCGGGACACTGAACTATGGCTACACCTTC.